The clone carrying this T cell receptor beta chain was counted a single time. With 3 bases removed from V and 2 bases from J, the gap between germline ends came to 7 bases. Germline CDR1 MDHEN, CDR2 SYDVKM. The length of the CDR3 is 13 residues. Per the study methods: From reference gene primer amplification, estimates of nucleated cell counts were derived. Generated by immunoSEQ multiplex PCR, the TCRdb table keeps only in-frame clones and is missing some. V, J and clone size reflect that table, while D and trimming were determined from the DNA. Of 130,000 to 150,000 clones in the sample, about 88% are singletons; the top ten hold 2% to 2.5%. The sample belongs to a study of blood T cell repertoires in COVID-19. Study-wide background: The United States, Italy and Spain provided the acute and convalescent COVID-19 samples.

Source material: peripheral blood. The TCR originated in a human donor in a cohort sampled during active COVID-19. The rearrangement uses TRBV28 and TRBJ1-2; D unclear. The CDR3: CASSFDTNYGYTF. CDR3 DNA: TGTGCCAGCAGTTTCGACACAAACTATGGCTACACCTTC.